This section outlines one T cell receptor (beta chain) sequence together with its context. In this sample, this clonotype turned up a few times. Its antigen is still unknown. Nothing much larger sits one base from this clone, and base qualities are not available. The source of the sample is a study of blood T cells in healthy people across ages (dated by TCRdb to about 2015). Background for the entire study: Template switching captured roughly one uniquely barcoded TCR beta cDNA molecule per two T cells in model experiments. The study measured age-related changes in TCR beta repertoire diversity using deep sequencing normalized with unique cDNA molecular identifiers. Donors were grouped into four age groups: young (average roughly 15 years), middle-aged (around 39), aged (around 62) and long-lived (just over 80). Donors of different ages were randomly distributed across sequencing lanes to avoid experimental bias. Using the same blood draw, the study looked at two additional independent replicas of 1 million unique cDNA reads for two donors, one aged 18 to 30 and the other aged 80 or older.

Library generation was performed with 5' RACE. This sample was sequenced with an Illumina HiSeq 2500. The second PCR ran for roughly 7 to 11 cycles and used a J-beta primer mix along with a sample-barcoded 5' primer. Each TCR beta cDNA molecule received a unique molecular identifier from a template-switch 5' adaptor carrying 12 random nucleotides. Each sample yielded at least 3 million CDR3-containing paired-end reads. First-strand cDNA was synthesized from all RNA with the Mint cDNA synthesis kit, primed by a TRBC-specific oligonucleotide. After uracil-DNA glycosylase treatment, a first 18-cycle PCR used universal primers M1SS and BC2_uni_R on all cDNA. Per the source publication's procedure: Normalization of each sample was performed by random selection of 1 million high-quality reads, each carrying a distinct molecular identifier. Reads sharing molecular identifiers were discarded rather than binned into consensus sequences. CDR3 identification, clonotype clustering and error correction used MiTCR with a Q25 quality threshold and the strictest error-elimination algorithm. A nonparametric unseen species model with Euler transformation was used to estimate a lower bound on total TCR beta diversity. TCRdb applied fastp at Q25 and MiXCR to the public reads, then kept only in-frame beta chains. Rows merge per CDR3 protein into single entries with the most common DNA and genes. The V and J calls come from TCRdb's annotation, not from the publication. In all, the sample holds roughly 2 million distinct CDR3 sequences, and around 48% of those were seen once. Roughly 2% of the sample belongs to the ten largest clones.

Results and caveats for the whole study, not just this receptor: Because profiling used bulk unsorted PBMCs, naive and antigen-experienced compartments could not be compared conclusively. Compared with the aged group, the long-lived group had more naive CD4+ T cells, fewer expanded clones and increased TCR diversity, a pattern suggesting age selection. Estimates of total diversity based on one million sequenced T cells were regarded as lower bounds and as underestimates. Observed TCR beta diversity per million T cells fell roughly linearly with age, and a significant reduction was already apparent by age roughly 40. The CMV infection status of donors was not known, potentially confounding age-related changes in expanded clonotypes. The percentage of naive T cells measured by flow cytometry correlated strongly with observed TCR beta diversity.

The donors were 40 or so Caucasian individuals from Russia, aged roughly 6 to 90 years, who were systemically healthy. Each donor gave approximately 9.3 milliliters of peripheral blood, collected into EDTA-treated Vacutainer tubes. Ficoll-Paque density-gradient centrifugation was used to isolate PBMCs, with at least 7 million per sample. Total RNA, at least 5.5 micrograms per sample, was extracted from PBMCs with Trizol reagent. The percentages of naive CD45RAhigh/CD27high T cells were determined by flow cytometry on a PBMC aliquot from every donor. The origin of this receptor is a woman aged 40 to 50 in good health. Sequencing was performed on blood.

The bases are TGTGCCAGCAGCTCCTTAGCGGGGCGGCAAGAGACCCAGTACTTC. Its product reads: CASSSLAGRQETQYF. The chain is made from TRBV7-2 and TRBJ2-5; 8 central nucleotides agree with TRBD2. Taken from cysteine to phenylalanine, the CDR3 has 15 residues. The retained sequence is limited to the CDR3, 45 bases, with the frame set at the first base. The germline V gene encodes CDR1 SGHTA and CDR2 FQGNSA. V is pruned by 4 bases and J by 2 bases, leaving 6 bases of the junction without a gene match.